The sequence of this T cell receptor beta chain was determined in a study of blood T cell repertoires in COVID-19. Background on the study: Italy, Spain and the United States were the sources of the convalescent and acute COVID-19 samples. From T cells, B-cell-depleted T cells, or PBMCs came the material, which was cDNA or gDNA.

With 0 bases removed from V and 7 bases from J, the gap between germline ends came to 17 bases. The CDR3 has 15 residues. CDR1 SGHRS and CDR2 YFSETQ come from the germline V gene. Methods used by the authors: How many nucleated cells were present was estimated from reference gene primer amplification. Sequencing used immunoSEQ multiplex PCR; TCRdb keeps in-frame clones, though not all of them. The V and J calls and clone size come from that table; D and trimming were worked out from the DNA. The table records some 180,000 clones, roughly 80% of them present only once. Material: peripheral blood. The sequence came from a man aged 45 to 65 who had recovered from COVID-19. This chain joins TRBV5-1 and TRBJ2-7; D is possibly TRBD2 (6 bases). The CDR3 is CASSLGVAPEGEQYF. The DNA for the CDR3 is TGCGCCAGCAGCTTGGGAGTAGCACCGGAGGGAGAGCAGTACTTC.